The 32 T cell receptor beta chains reported below all come from one sample, sequenced in a study of Tregs in tolerant kidney transplant recipients. Repertoires were generated with immunoSEQ multiplex PCR, while TCRdb's copy carries only in-frame clones and drops some. The repertoire holds some 74,000 clones, 85% to 95% seen once, with approximately 0.37% in the top ten. The sample consisted of Tregs from blood, taken before the transplant. Every receptor here comes from a human donor who received a combined kidney and bone marrow transplant.

The chain has TRBV2 and TRBJ1-1; no clear D gene. Trimming removed 2 bases at V and 4 bases at J, with 14 bases between. The germline V gene has CDR1 SNHLY and CDR2 FYNNEI. The CDR3 is made up of 15 amino acids. CDR3 in DNA: TGTGCCAGCAGTGAAAGGGCCCAATGGGGCACTGAAGCTTTCTTT. Translation: CASSERAQWGTEAFF.

On this clone itself: At the DNA level, this CDR3 is encoded by other sequences in the same sample as well. V is TRBV11-2 and J is TRBJ1-2; D gene uncertain. V lost 0 bases to trimming and J lost 2 bases, with 7 bases between them. The germline V gene encodes CDR1 SGHAT and CDR2 FQNNGV. This CDR3 has 14 amino acids. CDR3 nucleotide sequence: TGTGCCAGCAGCTTAGATAGGCTAAACTATGGCTACACCTTC. This gives the protein CASSLDRLNYGYTF. Filled out from reference TRBV11-2 and TRBJ1-2, the complete variable domain reads EAGVAQSPRYKIIEKRQSVAFWCNPISGHATLYWYQQILGQGPKLLIQFQNNGVVDDSQLPKDRFSAERLKGVDSTLKIQPAKLEDSAVYLCASSLDRLNYGYTFGSGTRLTVV.

The chain couples TRBV10-3 to TRBJ2-3; D might be TRBD2 (5 bases). Germline V gives CDR1 ENHRY, CDR2 SYGVKD. The V end was cut by 10 bases, the J end by 8 bases, with 22 bases between. CDR3 length: 14 residues. CDR3 coding DNA: TGTGCCACCGCGGAGGAAGGGATTCAAGGTACGCAGTATTTT. This sequence encodes CATAEEGIQGTQYF.

V and J are TRBV11-2 and TRBJ1-3; the D is unclear. V gave up 1 base and J gave up 4 bases, with 5 bases separating them. Germline CDR1 SGHAT, CDR2 FQNNGV. The CDR3 is 13 residues long. For the CDR3, the DNA is TGTGCCAGCAGCTTAGGCCCCGGAAACACCATATATTTT. It yields the protein CASSLGPGNTIYF.

This chain links TRBV2 with TRBJ2-7; 10 nucleotides align to TRBD2. CDR1 and CDR2 from the germline V gene are SNHLY and FYNNEI. The CDR3 is 14 amino acids. V was pared by 5 bases and J by 2 bases, with 3 bases of the junction left unmatched. The CDR3 region is CASSLLAGPYEQYF. DNA for the CDR3: TGTGCCAGCAGTCTACTAGCGGGGCCCTACGAGCAGTACTTC.

This chain connects TRBV28 to TRBJ1-1; tentatively, D is TRBD1 (6 bases). V gave up 6 bases and J gave up 0 bases, with 14 bases separating them. Germline CDR1 is MDHEN and CDR2 is SYDVKM. This CDR3 comprises 15 residues. The CDR3 loop reads CASRWGRGLNTEAFF. The DNA of the CDR3 is TGTGCCAGCAGGTGGGGGCGCGGGTTGAACACTGAAGCTTTCTTT.

The V and J genes are TRBV5-1 and TRBJ2-1; 7 bases align to TRBD1. J was trimmed by 3 bases and V by 4 bases; bases with no gene match: 7. The CDR3 is 15 residues long. Germline-derived CDR1 and CDR2 are SGHRS and YFSETQ. The CDR3 here is CASSLGDRDYNEQFF. CDR3 sequence (DNA): TGCGCCAGCAGCCTAGGGGACAGAGACTACAATGAGCAGTTCTTC. Full variable domain (rest looked up from reference TRBV5-1 and TRBJ2-1): KAGVTQTPRYLIKTRGQQVTLSCSPISGHRSVSWYQQTPGQGLQFLFEYFSETQRNKGNFPGRFSGRQFSNSRSEMNVSTLELGDSALYLCASSLGDRDYNEQFFGPGTRLTVL.

The V and J genes are TRBV2 and TRBJ2-7; D unresolved. This CDR3 is 11 amino acids long. CDR1 and CDR2 from the germline V gene are SNHLY and FYNNEI. Trimming left V 4 bases short and J 6 bases short, with 7 bases between. The DNA of the CDR3 is TGTGCCAGCAGTGTTCACGCCGAGCAGTACTTC. Amino acid sequence: CASSVHAEQYF.

This chain joins TRBV28 and TRBJ1-2; D is unclear. The CDR3 contains 14 residues. Germline V gene data show CDR1 as MDHEN and CDR2 as SYDVKM. V was clipped by 8 bases and J by 7 bases, with 20 bases between them. CDR3 region: CASAPAGFTGGYTF. CDR3 DNA sequence: TGTGCCAGCGCTCCGGCCGGTTTTACTGGTGGCTACACCTTC.

CDR3 protein: CASSQGTDWEQYF. The CDR3 DNA reads as TGCGCCAGCAGCCAAGGGACCGACTGGGAGCAGTACTTC. The chain is built from TRBV4-1 and TRBJ2-7; D ambiguous. V was pared by 1 base and J by 7 bases, with 11 bases between. Germline loops: CDR1 MGHRA, CDR2 YSYEKL. This CDR3 comprises 13 residues.

The rearrangement joins TRBV6-5 to TRBJ1-2; 11 nucleotides agree with TRBD1. CDR1 is MNHEY and CDR2 is SVGAGI in the germline V gene. Unmatched junction bases numbered 5, after V lost 2 bases and J lost 6 bases. The CDR3 totals 15 residues. CDR3 in amino acids: CASSYTGQGANGYTF. For the CDR3, the DNA is TGTGCCAGCAGTTACACCGGACAGGGGGCCAATGGCTACACCTTC.

J is TRBJ2-7 and V is TRBV7-9; no clear D gene. This CDR3 is built from 13 residues. Trimming cost V 5 bases and J 7 bases, with 15 bases left between them. Looked up from germline, CDR1 is SEHNR and CDR2 is FQNEAQ (reference sequence). The CDR3 DNA is TGTGCCAGCAGCCAAAACCAGCCCAGAGAGCAGTACTTC. Translation: CASSQNQPREQYF.

The chain joins TRBV27 to TRBJ2-6; the D is unclear. The CDR3 extends over 13 amino acids. V was shortened by 3 bases and J by 1 base, with 1 base between the two germline ends. From germline, CDR1 is MNHEY and CDR2 SMNVEV (reference sequence). The CDR3 region is CASSFSGANVLTF. CDR3 nucleotides: TGTGCCAGCAGTTTTTCTGGGGCCAACGTCCTGACTTTC.

The genes are TRBV29-1 and TRBJ2-3; D call uncertain. Germline CDR1 and CDR2: SQVTM and ANQGSEA. The CDR3 is 15 amino acids. V was cut by 4 bases and J by 2 bases, with 16 bases left in between. The CDR3 DNA sequence: TGCAGCGTTGGTGTCGCCCAAGCCTTCACAGATACGCAGTATTTT. Translation: CSVGVAQAFTDTQYF.

The chain carries TRBV5-1 and TRBJ2-7; D uncertain. The germline gives CDR1 SGHRS, CDR2 YFSETQ. V lost 1 base to trimming and J lost 3 bases, with 2 bases between them. The CDR3 is 11 residues long. Here the CDR3 DNA reads TGCGCCAGCAGCTTGAACTACGAGCAGTACTTC. Amino acid sequence: CASSLNYEQYF.

This clone was recorded once. The chain combines TRBV11-2 with TRBJ1-1; D remains unclear. This CDR3 region has 13 residues. The germline CDR1 and CDR2 sequences are SGHAT and FQNNGV. V shed 0 bases and J shed 1 base, with 3 bases lying between them. The CDR3 DNA is TGTGCCAGCAGCTTAGAAAAGAACACTGAAGCTTTCTTT. This gives the protein CASSLEKNTEAFF.

The genes are TRBV4-1 and TRBJ1-2, with D uncertain. The germline CDR1 and CDR2 sequences are MGHRA and YSYEKL. V was clipped by 0 bases and J by 8 bases, with 22 bases between them. CDR3 length: 17 residues. This chain's CDR3 is CASSQDAGYTWPEGYTF. The CDR3 DNA reads TGCGCCAGCAGCCAAGATGCCGGCTATACTTGGCCGGAGGGCTACACCTTC.

This clone has only a few counts. The chain couples TRBV6-4 to TRBJ2-1; a possible D gene is TRBD2 (6 bases). V dropped 2 bases and J dropped 14 bases, with 13 bases sitting between them. The CDR3 is 12 amino acids. Germline CDR1 MRHNA, CDR2 SNTAGT. Here the CDR3 DNA reads TGTGCCAGCAGTGACAACTCGGGACTCAAGTTCTTC. It specifies CASSDNSGLKFF.

CDR3 residues: CASSLRGVNEQFF. The CDR3 DNA reads TGTGCCAGCAGTTTGCGGGGGGTGAATGAGCAGTTCTTC. The gene calls are TRBV28 and TRBJ2-1, with 8 bases matching TRBD2. V dropped 3 bases and J dropped 7; count of bases not matched to a gene: 2. Germline V lookup: CDR1 MDHEN, CDR2 SYDVKM. This CDR3 has 13 residues.

The rearrangement uses TRBV5-4 and TRBJ2-7, with 9 nucleotides matching TRBD2. Germline lookup yields CDR1 SGHNT and CDR2 YYREEE (reference sequence). V trimming: 2 bases; J trimming: 4 bases; junction bases outside the gene matches: 10. The CDR3 is made up of 16 amino acids. The CDR3 region has the DNA TGTGCCAGCAGCTTAGCACCTGGGCTAGCGGGATACGAGCAGTACTTC. Protein product: CASSLAPGLAGYEQYF.

The gene calls are TRBV2 and TRBJ2-2; 7 nucleotides line up with TRBD1. The CDR3 is 15 amino acids. Germline values: CDR1 SNHLY, CDR2 FYNNEI. The junction had 5 bases not matched to a gene; V was cut back by 4 bases and J by 3 bases. The CDR3 region is CASSGPGQYTGELFF. The CDR3 nucleotides read TGTGCCAGCAGTGGACCGGGACAGTACACCGGGGAGCTGTTTTTT.

The chain has TRBV5-1 and TRBJ2-3, with D possibly matching TRBD1 (6 bases). This CDR3 has 16 amino acids. The V end was cut by 4 bases, the J end by 1 base, with 16 bases between. The germline gives CDR1 SGHRS, CDR2 YFSETQ. As DNA, the CDR3 is TGCGCCAGCAGCACCCGGACAGTACGGGGCACAGATACGCAGTATTTT. Protein: CASSTRTVRGTDTQYF.

This chain joins TRBV7-2 and TRBJ1-5, with 7 bases that match TRBD1. V lost 6 bases, J lost 6 bases, and 8 bases stayed unmatched. The CDR3 loop spans 14 amino acids. Germline-derived CDR1 and CDR2 are SGHTA and FQGNSA. Here the CDR3 reads CASRRQGDGQPQHF. CDR3 coding DNA: TGTGCCAGCAGGCGACAGGGAGACGGTCAGCCCCAGCATTTT. Together with reference TRBV7-2 and TRBJ1-5, the CDR3 gives the full variable domain: GAGVSQSPSNKVTEKGKDVELRCDPISGHTALYWYRQSLGQGLEFLIYFQGNSAPDKSGLPSDRFSAERTGGSVSTLTIQRTQQEDSAVYLCASRRQGDGQPQHFGDGTRLSIL.

V gene TRBV9 combines with J gene TRBJ2-1; TRBD1 agrees at 9 bases. Germline V gene lookup returns CDR1 SGDLS and CDR2 YYNGEE. This CDR3 spans 15 amino acids. The V segment lost 3 bases and the J segment 4 bases; nucleotides outside the gene matches: 5. This CDR3 reads CASSEQGAQYNEQFF. The CDR3 DNA follows: TGTGCCAGCAGCGAACAGGGGGCTCAATACAATGAGCAGTTCTTC.

J is TRBJ1-2 and V is TRBV6-5; possibly TRBD1 for D (5 bases). This CDR3 region has 16 residues. Germline CDR1 reads MNHEY; CDR2 reads SVGAGI. The ends were cut back, 0 bases at V and 4 bases at J, with 15 bases in the middle. The CDR3: CASSYSGWGSSYGYTF. The CDR3 DNA is TGTGCCAGCAGTTACTCGGGTTGGGGCAGCTCCTATGGCTACACCTTC.

The chain has TRBV5-8 and TRBJ1-5, with a weak D call TRBD1 (6 bases). Germline V gene sequence: CDR1 SGHTS, CDR2 YDEGEE. The CDR3 spans 16 residues. Trimming took off 2 bases at V and 6 bases at J, with 18 bases between the two ends. The CDR3 sequence: CASSLRMTGGSQPQHF. The CDR3 region has the DNA TGTGCCAGCAGCTTACGAATGACAGGCGGCAGTCAGCCCCAGCATTTT. The full variable domain, completed using reference TRBV5-8 and TRBJ1-5, is EAGVTQSPTHLIKTRGQQATLRCSPISGHTSVYWYQQALGLGLQFLLWYDEGEERNRGNFPPRFSGRQFPNYSSELNVNALELEDSALYLCASSLRMTGGSQPQHFGDGTRLSIL.

This chain links TRBV28 with TRBJ2-7; D uncertain. Trimming removed 2 bases from V and 6 bases from J, with 14 bases in between. Germline V gives CDR1 MDHEN, CDR2 SYDVKM. CDR3 length: 14 amino acids. CDR3 bases: TGTGCCAGCAGTTTAATCAGCAGGTTCGTCGAGCAGTACTTC. Translating gives CASSLISRFVEQYF.

The V and J genes are TRBV19 and TRBJ1-5, with D uncertain. Germline CDR1 reads LNHDA; CDR2 reads SQIVND (reference sequence). V shed 5 bases and J shed 0 bases, with 5 bases lying between them. This CDR3 has 13 residues. The CDR3 protein is CASSDGSNQPQHF. In nucleotides, the CDR3 is TGTGCCAGTAGTGACGGTAGCAATCAGCCCCAGCATTTT. The full variable domain, completed using reference TRBV19 and TRBJ1-5, is DGGITQSPKYLFRKEGQNVTLSCEQNLNHDAMYWYRQDPGQGLRLIYYSQIVNDFQKGDIAEGYSVSREKKESFPLTVTSAQKNPTAFYLCASSDGSNQPQHFGDGTRLSIL.

V is TRBV7-8 and J is TRBJ2-7, with TRBD2 identical over 8 bases. Germline CDR1 and CDR2: SGHVS and FQNEAQ. V shed 5 bases and J 6 bases; nucleotides not matched to a gene: 9. The CDR3 has 14 residues. The CDR3 sequence is CASSRAGEVFEQYF. The CDR3 nucleotides are TGTGCCAGCAGCAGAGCGGGAGAAGTGTTCGAGCAGTACTTC.

This clone came up a few times. The chain couples TRBV30 to TRBJ1-3; the D is unclear. Germline lookup yields CDR1 GTSNPN and CDR2 SVGIG (reference sequence). This CDR3 comprises 16 residues. V was pared by 8 bases and J by 1 base, with 21 bases between. CDR3 nucleotides: TGTGCCGGAACTTCCGGGCCTTCAATTTCTGGAAACACCATATATTTT. This sequence encodes CAGTSGPSISGNTIYF.

The count of this clone is one. V gene TRBV7-3 combines with J gene TRBJ2-7; 11 bases agree with TRBD2. In germline, CDR1 is SGHTA, CDR2 FQGTGA. The CDR3 loop spans 14 amino acids. J gave up 10 bases and V 5 bases, and 10 bases lay outside the gene matches. The CDR3 here is CASSDSGTSGSQYF. Here the CDR3 DNA reads TGTGCCAGCAGCGATTCGGGGACTAGCGGATCTCAGTACTTC.

The chain joins TRBV2 to TRBJ2-3, with D unclear. The CDR3 totals 16 residues. Per the germline V gene, CDR1 is SNHLY and CDR2 is FYNNEI. Trimming cost V 2 bases and J 1 base, with 13 bases left between them. CDR3 sequence (DNA): TGTGCCAGCAGTGAATGGGCCAGTGTCGGCACAGATACGCAGTATTTT. This encodes CASSEWASVGTDTQYF. The full variable domain, its missing parts supplied by reference TRBV2 and TRBJ2-3, is EPEVTQTPSHQVTQMGQEVILRCVPISNHLYFYWYRQILGQKVEFLVSFYNNEISEKSEIFDDQFSVERPDGSNFTLKIRSTKLEDSAMYFCASSEWASVGTDTQYFGPGTRLTVL.